The next 2 T cell receptor beta chains were all read from a single sample in a study of early T cells in non-severe SARS-CoV-2 infection. TCRdb itself ran the 5' RACE reads through MiXCR, one entry per CDR3 protein. The sample has about 44,000 distinct CDR3 sequences; around 23% are singletons. The sequencing here drew on whole blood, taken at baseline. The receptor source for this set is an adult who was a healthcare worker with PCR-confirmed SARS-CoV-2 infection or an uninfected control (not recorded which).

By share, this clonotype counts as medium-sized. The rearrangement joins TRBV9 to TRBJ1-6; weak D call: TRBD1 (6 bases). Trimming cost V 4 bases and J 4 bases, with 9 bases left between them. Germline V gene sequence: CDR1 SGDLS, CDR2 YYNGEE. The CDR3 runs 14 residues. CDR3 in amino acids: CASSPGQYNSPLHF. The CDR3 DNA reads as TGTGCCAGCAGCCCGGGACAATATAATTCACCCCTCCACTTT.

This rearrangement joins TRBV6-2 or TRBV6-3 to TRBJ1-2; TRBD1 matches 7 bases. CDR1 is MNHEY and CDR2 is SVGEGT in the germline V gene. The CDR3 loop spans 14 amino acids. The V gene end was trimmed by 7 bases and the J gene end by 2 bases; junction bases not matched to a gene: 7. The CDR3 nucleotides read TGTGCCAGCACCAAATCGACAGGGAACTATGGCTACACCTTC. It yields the protein CASTKSTGNYGYTF.